A selection of T cell receptor beta chains follows, all from one sample in a study of T cell clones after liver transplantation. TCRdb keeps only in-frame clones here, not all; method: immunoSEQ multiplex PCR. In the table there are 95,000 to 130,000 clones, approximately 90% of which are singletons. This specimen consisted of CD4+ T cells from blood, obtained 12 months after liver transplant. The origin of the receptors is a human patient who received a liver transplant. The graft donor may account for some of the T cells. Each CDR3 is given with its conserved first and last residue. D genes are given only for firm matches. Size tells how often a clone was seen (once, few, many) or the class of an expanded clone, and some rows leave it out.

abundance: .
d_gene: TRBD2
j_gene: TRBJ2-3
len: 15
v_gene: TRBV6-4
CDR3nt: TGTGCCAGCAGCGAGGGACTAGCGAGCACAGATACGCAGTATTTT
CDR3aa: CASSEGLASTDTQYF

abundance: .
d_gene: TRBD1
j_gene: TRBJ2-3
len: 15
v_gene: TRBV28
CDR3nt: TGTGCCAGCAGATATCCGGGACAGGGTACAGATACGCAGTATTTT
CDR3aa: CASRYPGQGTDTQYF

abundance: many
d_gene: TRBD1
j_gene: TRBJ2-3
len: 14
v_gene: TRBV2
CDR3nt: TGTGCCAGCTCCTCGGGACAGGGGACAGATACGCAGTATTTT
CDR3aa: CASSSGQGTDTQYF

abundance: .
d_gene: .
j_gene: TRBJ2-2
len: 12
v_gene: TRBV29-1
CDR3nt: TGCAGCGTTGAATCGAACACCGGGGAGCTGTTTTTT
CDR3aa: CSVESNTGELFF

abundance: .
d_gene: .
j_gene: TRBJ2-5
len: 14
v_gene: TRBV12-2
CDR3nt: TGTGCAAGTCGCTTAGAGGCTCTCCAAGAGACCCAGTACTTC
CDR3aa: CASRLEALQETQYF

abundance: once
d_gene: TRBD2
j_gene: TRBJ2-7
len: 16
v_gene: TRBV5-1
CDR3nt: TGCGCCAGCAGCTTGGGTGGCGGGAGGGAATCCTACGAGCAGTACTTC
CDR3aa: CASSLGGGRESYEQYF

abundance: .
d_gene: TRBD1
j_gene: TRBJ2-7
len: 15
v_gene: TRBV19
CDR3nt: TGTGCCAGTAGTATGGTCGGGACAGGGGTGGGCGAGCAGTACTTC
CDR3aa: CASSMVGTGVGEQYF

abundance: .
d_gene: .
j_gene: TRBJ2-1
len: 17
v_gene: TRBV9
CDR3nt: TGTGCCAGCAGCGCCGATACGAACCGGGCCGCCGACAATGAGCAGTTCTTC
CDR3aa: CASSADTNRAADNEQFF

abundance: .
d_gene: TRBD1
j_gene: TRBJ1-3
len: 14
v_gene: TRBV2
CDR3nt: TGTGCCAGCACCCCAGGGGGTTGGGGAAACACCATATATTTT
CDR3aa: CASTPGGWGNTIYF

abundance: .
d_gene: .
j_gene: TRBJ2-5
len: 14
v_gene: TRBV25-1
CDR3nt: TGTGCCAGCAGTGAACCAGGGTTTGGGGAGACCCAGTACTTC
CDR3aa: CASSEPGFGETQYF

abundance: .
d_gene: TRBD1
j_gene: TRBJ1-1
len: 14
v_gene: TRBV7-2
CDR3nt: TGTGCCAGCAGGTTCACCGGGACAGGGGGCGAGGCTTTCTTT
CDR3aa: CASRFTGTGGEAFF

abundance: .
d_gene: TRBD2
j_gene: TRBJ2-7
len: 15
v_gene: TRBV18
CDR3nt: TGTGCCAGCTCACCAAACATTGCGGGAGGAGACGAGCAGTACTTC
CDR3aa: CASSPNIAGGDEQYF

abundance: .
d_gene: TRBD2
j_gene: TRBJ2-5
len: 16
v_gene: TRBV6-6
CDR3nt: TGTGCCAGCAGGCCCCGACTAGCGGGGTACCAAGAGACCCAGTACTTC
CDR3aa: CASRPRLAGYQETQYF

abundance: .
d_gene: TRBD2
j_gene: TRBJ2-5
len: 16
v_gene: TRBV6-1
CDR3nt: TGTGCCAGCAGTGCCCTACTAGCGGGAGAGAGAGAGACCCAGTACTTC
CDR3aa: CASSALLAGERETQYF

abundance: .
d_gene: .
j_gene: TRBJ2-7
len: 14
v_gene: TRBV6-5
CDR3nt: TGTGCCAGCAGTTACTCGCCCAGCTCCTACGAGCAGTACTTC
CDR3aa: CASSYSPSSYEQYF

abundance: .
d_gene: .
j_gene: TRBJ1-4
len: 14
v_gene: TRBV7-6
CDR3nt: TGTGCCAGCACCCCAACAGCAACTAATGAAAAACTGTTTTTT
CDR3aa: CASTPTATNEKLFF

abundance: .
d_gene: .
j_gene: TRBJ2-7
len: 14
v_gene: TRBV6-1
CDR3nt: TGTGCCAGCAGTGAAGGTCAGGGTGGCGGCGAGCAGTACTTC
CDR3aa: CASSEGQGGGEQYF

abundance: .
d_gene: TRBD2
j_gene: TRBJ2-5
len: 17
v_gene: TRBV5-4
CDR3nt: TGTGCCAGCAGCTTGGAGGCTAGCGGGAGGGCTATGGAGACCCAGTACTTC
CDR3aa: CASSLEASGRAMETQYF

abundance: .
d_gene: .
j_gene: TRBJ2-1
len: 12
v_gene: TRBV6-5
CDR3nt: TGTGCCAGCAGTTACTCCCCCAATGAGCAGTTCTTC
CDR3aa: CASSYSPNEQFF

abundance: .
d_gene: .
j_gene: TRBJ2-7
len: 15
v_gene: TRBV11-1
CDR3nt: TGTGCCAGCAGCTTTCGGCGCTTTCCGGGGAACGAGCAGTACTTC
CDR3aa: CASSFRRFPGNEQYF

abundance: few
d_gene: .
j_gene: TRBJ2-1
len: 13
v_gene: TRBV9
CDR3nt: TGTGCCAGCAGCCCGAGTATGGGCGGCGAGCAGTTCTTC
CDR3aa: CASSPSMGGEQFF

abundance: .
d_gene: .
j_gene: TRBJ2-5
len: 12
v_gene: TRBV4-3
CDR3nt: TGCGCCAGCAGCCAAGGCCGAGAGACCCAGTACTTC
CDR3aa: CASSQGRETQYF

abundance: few
d_gene: TRBD2
j_gene: TRBJ2-1
len: 17
v_gene: TRBV13
CDR3nt: TGTGCCAGCAGCTCCCCCGGGACTAGCGGGAGGGCCTTTGAGCAGTTCTTC
CDR3aa: CASSSPGTSGRAFEQFF

abundance: .
d_gene: .
j_gene: TRBJ1-2
len: 12
v_gene: TRBV2
CDR3nt: TGTGCCACTACCAGGGGACTCTATGGCTACACCTTC
CDR3aa: CATTRGLYGYTF

abundance: .
d_gene: .
j_gene: TRBJ2-5
len: 13
v_gene: TRBV28
CDR3nt: TGTGCCAGCATCTCAACCGGCGAGGAGACCCAGTACTTC
CDR3aa: CASISTGEETQYF

abundance: once
d_gene: TRBD1
j_gene: TRBJ2-3
len: 15
v_gene: TRBV5-1
CDR3nt: TGCGCCAGCAGCCAAGGGGGCTATAGCACAGATACGCAGTATTTT
CDR3aa: CASSQGGYSTDTQYF

abundance: once
d_gene: .
j_gene: TRBJ2-1
len: 15
v_gene: TRBV7-8
CDR3nt: TGTGCCAGCAGCCCAGCGTCCGGAGTATACAATGAGCAGTTCTTC
CDR3aa: CASSPASGVYNEQFF

abundance: .
d_gene: .
j_gene: TRBJ2-1
len: 17
v_gene: TRBV5-3
CDR3nt: TGTGCCAGAAGCTTTGGTCGTGAGTTTGGGAAAAACAATGAGCAGTTCTTC
CDR3aa: CARSFGREFGKNNEQFF

abundance: .
d_gene: .
j_gene: TRBJ1-1
len: 15
v_gene: TRBV30
CDR3nt: TGTGCCTGGAGCGCGGTTTGGCCCCTGAACACTGAAGCTTTCTTT
CDR3aa: CAWSAVWPLNTEAFF

abundance: few
d_gene: .
j_gene: TRBJ2-5
len: 13
v_gene: TRBV30
CDR3nt: TGTGCCTGGAGTGGGACTAACGCGGGGACCCAGTACTTC
CDR3aa: CAWSGTNAGTQYF

abundance: .
d_gene: .
j_gene: TRBJ2-5
len: 13
v_gene: TRBV9
CDR3nt: TGTGCCAGCAGCGTAACCACAGGGGAGACCCAGTACTTC
CDR3aa: CASSVTTGETQYF

abundance: .
d_gene: TRBD1
j_gene: TRBJ2-1
len: 16
v_gene: TRBV19
CDR3nt: TGTGCCAGTAGTATCGGGGGACAGGGAACCTACAATGAGCAGTTCTTC
CDR3aa: CASSIGGQGTYNEQFF

abundance: once
d_gene: TRBD2
j_gene: TRBJ2-3
len: 15
v_gene: TRBV29-1
CDR3nt: TGCAGCGTCGTAAAGACTAGCGGGAGGGCAGATACGCAGTATTTT
CDR3aa: CSVVKTSGRADTQYF

abundance: .
d_gene: TRBD2
j_gene: TRBJ2-1
len: 17
v_gene: TRBV25-1
CDR3nt: TGTGCCAGCAGTGAGAGAGGCGGGAGGGTAACTAGTGGTGAGCAGTTCTTC
CDR3aa: CASSERGGRVTSGEQFF

abundance: .
d_gene: TRBD1
j_gene: TRBJ1-6
len: 17
v_gene: TRBV15
CDR3nt: TGTGCCACCAGCAGGCACAGGGGAAGTTCCTATAATTCACCCCTCCACTTT
CDR3aa: CATSRHRGSSYNSPLHF

abundance: .
d_gene: TRBD2
j_gene: TRBJ2-7
len: 15
v_gene: TRBV2
CDR3nt: TGTGCCAGCAGGGGGCCAACTAGCGGCACCTACGAGCAGTACTTC
CDR3aa: CASRGPTSGTYEQYF

abundance: .
d_gene: .
j_gene: TRBJ2-7
len: 15
v_gene: TRBV5-6
CDR3nt: TGTGCCAGCAGCTTCGGGGACCGTCCACCTTACGAGCAGTACTTC
CDR3aa: CASSFGDRPPYEQYF

abundance: .
d_gene: TRBD2
j_gene: TRBJ2-4
len: 12
v_gene: TRBV7-2
CDR3nt: TGTGCCAGCAGCACTCGGACTAGCGAGAAGTACTTC
CDR3aa: CASSTRTSEKYF

abundance: once
d_gene: .
j_gene: TRBJ2-2
len: 15
v_gene: TRBV7-6
CDR3nt: TGTGCCAGCAGCTTAGTGAGGGTCAACACCGGGGAGCTGTTTTTT
CDR3aa: CASSLVRVNTGELFF

abundance: .
d_gene: .
j_gene: TRBJ2-7
len: 13
v_gene: TRBV25-1
CDR3nt: TGTGCCAGCAGTGTCCACAGGGGAGGCGAGCAGTACTTC
CDR3aa: CASSVHRGGEQYF

abundance: .
d_gene: .
j_gene: TRBJ2-5
len: 15
v_gene: TRBV5-1
CDR3nt: TGCGCCAGCAGCTCCCAGGGACGGGGCCAAGAGACCCAGTACTTC
CDR3aa: CASSSQGRGQETQYF